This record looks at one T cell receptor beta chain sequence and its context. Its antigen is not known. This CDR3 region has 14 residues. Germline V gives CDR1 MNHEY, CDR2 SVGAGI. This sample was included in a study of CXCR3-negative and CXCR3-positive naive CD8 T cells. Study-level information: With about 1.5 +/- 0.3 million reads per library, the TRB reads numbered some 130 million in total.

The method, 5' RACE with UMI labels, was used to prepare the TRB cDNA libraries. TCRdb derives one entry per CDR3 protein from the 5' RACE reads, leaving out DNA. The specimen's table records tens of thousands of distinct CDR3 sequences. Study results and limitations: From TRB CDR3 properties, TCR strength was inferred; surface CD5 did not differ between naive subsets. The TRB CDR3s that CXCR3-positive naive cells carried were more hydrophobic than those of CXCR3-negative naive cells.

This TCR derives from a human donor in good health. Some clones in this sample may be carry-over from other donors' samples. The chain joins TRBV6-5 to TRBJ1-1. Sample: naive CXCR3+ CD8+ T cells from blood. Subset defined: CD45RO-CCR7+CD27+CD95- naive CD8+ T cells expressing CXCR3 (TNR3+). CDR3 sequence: CASSYRTVGTEAFF.